The rows below give T cell receptor beta chains drawn from one sample of a study of cytotoxic CD8 clonotypes in ibrutinib-treated CLL. Profiling relied on immunoSEQ multiplex PCR, and the TCRdb table lists in-frame clones only, not all of them. The data contain fewer than 400,000 clones, roughly 71% of them singletons. The sample was PBMCs, taken after 36 months of ibrutinib treatment. These receptors originate from a human donor with chronic lymphocytic leukemia. CDR3s include the opening cysteine and the closing phenylalanine or tryptophan. D genes are given only for firm matches. Some rows have no size entry. The others give once, few or many, or a class for an expanded clone.

V gene	clone size	D gene	J gene	CDR3 protein	CDR3 DNA
TRBV4-2	-	-	TRBJ1-2	CASSSRPANYGYTF	TGTGCCAGCAGCTCCAGGCCTGCTAACTATGGCTACACCTTC
TRBV15	few	-	TRBJ2-5	CATRRNQQETQYF	TGTGCCACAAGAAGGAATCAGCAAGAGACCCAGTACTTC
TRBV11-2	-	-	TRBJ1-5	CASSLTGLLPQHF	TGTGCCAGCAGCTTAACGGGATTGCTGCCCCAGCATTTT
TRBV15	-	-	TRBJ2-1	CATRRPDRYNNEQFF	TGTGCCACGCGCAGACCCGACAGGTACAACAATGAGCAGTTCTTC
TRBV2	few	-	TRBJ1-1	CASSDYPGSTEAFF	TGTGCCAGCAGTGACTACCCAGGGAGCACTGAAGCTTTCTTT
TRBV10-3	few	-	TRBJ2-7	CAAGTRPVEQYF	TGTGCCGCCGGGACTCGGCCCGTCGAGCAGTACTTC
TRBV4-1	-	TRBD2	TRBJ2-7	CASSQPRAGGRAGDEQYF	TGCGCCAGCAGCCAGCCCAGAGCAGGCGGGAGGGCTGGCGACGAGCAGTACTTC
TRBV6-1	-	TRBD1	TRBJ2-2	CASSLQGANTGELFF	TGTGCCAGCAGCCTACAGGGGGCGAACACCGGGGAGCTGTTTTTT
TRBV25-1	-	-	TRBJ1-6	CASRATGGNSPLHF	TGTGCCAGCAGGGCAACAGGAGGAAATTCACCCCTCCACTTT
TRBV28	-	TRBD2	TRBJ2-1	CASSLLAGVRWEQFF	TGTGCCAGCAGTTTGTTAGCGGGAGTCCGCTGGGAGCAGTTCTTC
TRBV7-9	-	TRBD1	TRBJ2-2	CASSLLGTGNTGELFF	TGTGCCAGCAGCTTACTCGGGACAGGCAACACCGGGGAGCTGTTTTTT
TRBV5-1	-	TRBD2	TRBJ2-1	CASSLLAGDVEQFF	TGCGCCAGCAGCCTACTAGCGGGAGACGTTGAGCAGTTCTTC
TRBV27	-	-	TRBJ2-7	CASSLTPHSYEQYF	TGTGCCAGCAGTTTAACTCCTCACTCCTACGAGCAGTACTTC
TRBV7-9	-	TRBD1	TRBJ1-3	CASSLQGAGNTIYF	TGTGCCAGCAGCTTACAGGGGGCGGGAAACACCATATATTTT
TRBV4-2	-	TRBD2	TRBJ2-7	CASSQVPSGTYEQYF	TGTGCCAGCAGCCAAGTACCTAGCGGGACCTACGAGCAGTACTTC
TRBV28	-	TRBD1	TRBJ1-1	CASSYLQGRGTEAFF	TGTGCCAGCAGTTACCTACAGGGGCGGGGGACTGAAGCTTTCTTT
TRBV29-1	-	TRBD1	TRBJ2-5	CSVARDRALETQYF	TGCAGCGTTGCCAGGGACAGGGCCCTGGAGACCCAGTACTTC
TRBV7-3	-	-	TRBJ1-6	CASSLTGGWNSPLHF	TGTGCCAGCAGCTTAACCGGGGGTTGGAATTCACCCCTCCACTTT
TRBV4-1	few	-	TRBJ1-5	CASSQGWRNQPQHF	TGCGCCAGCAGCCAGGGTTGGCGCAATCAGCCCCAGCATTTT
TRBV4-1	-	TRBD1	TRBJ1-5	CASSHYSTGTGNQPQHF	TGCGCCAGCAGCCATTACTCTACCGGGACAGGGAATCAGCCCCAGCATTTT
TRBV10-3	-	-	TRBJ2-3	CAISAREVNTDTQYF	TGTGCCATCAGTGCCAGGGAAGTTAACACAGATACGCAGTATTTT
TRBV6-5	-	-	TRBJ2-7	CASSYPGGSLYEQYF	TGTGCCAGCAGTTACCCCGGAGGGTCCCTTTACGAGCAGTACTTC
TRBV7-9	-	-	TRBJ1-1	CASSSNKDANNPNTEAFF	TGTGCCAGCAGCTCGAACAAAGACGCTAACAACCCGAACACTGAAGCTTTCTTT
TRBV9	few	TRBD1	TRBJ1-4	CASSVGRTGSNEKLFF	TGTGCCAGCAGCGTGGGTCGGACAGGGTCTAATGAAAAACTGTTTTTT
TRBV7-9	-	-	TRBJ2-1	CASSHWAGNNEQFF	TGTGCCAGCAGCCACTGGGCGGGGAACAATGAGCAGTTCTTC
TRBV2	-	-	TRBJ1-5	CASSEFARNQPQHF	TGTGCCAGCAGTGAATTCGCCAGAAATCAGCCCCAGCATTTT
TRBV7-9	-	TRBD1	TRBJ2-5	CASSSYSAGTGKETQYF	TGTGCCAGCAGCTCATACTCCGCGGGGACAGGGAAAGAGACCCAGTACTTC
TRBV6-5	once	-	TRBJ1-6	CASSSYTSSYNSPLHF	TGTGCCAGCAGTTCTTACACCAGCTCCTATAATTCACCCCTCCACTTT
TRBV13	once	TRBD2	TRBJ2-7	CASSALAGGYEQYF	TGTGCCAGCAGCGCCCTAGCGGGAGGCTACGAGCAGTACTTC
TRBV5-1	-	-	TRBJ1-4	CASSNVATNEKLFF	TGCGCCAGCAGCAACGTTGCAACTAATGAAAAACTGTTTTTT
TRBV28	-	-	TRBJ2-2	CASNYFNTGELFF	TGTGCCAGCAACTACTTTAACACCGGGGAGCTGTTTTTT
TRBV25-1	-	-	TRBJ2-7	CASTDRGIGQYF	TGTGCCAGCACCGACCGGGGAATTGGGCAGTACTTC
TRBV9	once	TRBD2	TRBJ2-7	CASSVEGSGDEQYF	TGTGCCAGCAGCGTAGAGGGTAGCGGGGACGAGCAGTACTTC
TRBV11-3	-	TRBD1	TRBJ1-1	CASSHRGAEAFF	TGTGCCAGCAGCCACAGGGGGGCTGAAGCTTTCTTT
TRBV10-3	few	TRBD2	TRBJ2-2	CAISPQRGDTGELFF	TGTGCCATCAGCCCCCAGCGGGGAGACACCGGGGAGCTGTTTTTT
TRBV7-6	-	-	TRBJ1-1	CASSLARGDTEAFF	TGTGCCAGCAGCTTAGCGCGTGGGGACACTGAAGCTTTCTTT
TRBV5-1	-	TRBD2	TRBJ2-3	CASSPDGVAGVSGTDTQYF	TGCGCCAGCAGCCCGGATGGGGTAGCGGGAGTGTCGGGCACAGATACGCAGTATTTT
TRBV29-1	-	TRBD2	TRBJ2-2	CSVEKAPTSGRWWTGELFF	TGCAGCGTTGAAAAGGCTCCGACTAGCGGGAGATGGTGGACCGGGGAGCTGTTTTTT
TRBV7-8	-	-	TRBJ2-1	CASSPRQLRSYNEQFF	TGTGCCAGCAGCCCAAGACAGCTTAGGTCCTACAATGAGCAGTTCTTC
TRBV28	-	TRBD2	TRBJ2-3	CASSFTGTRVADTQYF	TGTGCCAGCAGTTTTACCGGGACTAGAGTTGCAGATACGCAGTATTTT
TRBV11-2	-	-	TRBJ1-3	CASSFGGIGNTIYF	TGTGCCAGCAGCTTCGGGGGAATTGGAAACACCATATATTTT
TRBV27	-	-	TRBJ2-2	CASQSGPNTGELFF	TGTGCCAGCCAATCGGGGCCCAACACCGGGGAGCTGTTTTTT
TRBV29-1	few	TRBD1	TRBJ1-2	CSVEEGQVDGYTF	TGCAGCGTTGAAGAAGGACAGGTAGATGGCTACACCTTC
TRBV6-8	-	-	TRBJ2-5	CASSYLGARRKETQYF	TGTGCCAGCAGTTACCTGGGGGCGCGGAGAAAAGAGACCCAGTACTTC
TRBV2	-	-	TRBJ2-7	CASSDVGQDLYEQYF	TGTGCCAGCAGTGACGTCGGACAAGACCTCTACGAGCAGTACTTC
TRBV5-6	-	-	TRBJ1-2	CASSLGDYGYTF	TGTGCCAGCAGCTTGGGGGACTATGGCTACACCTTC
TRBV11-2	-	TRBD2	TRBJ2-5	CASSSRTSAQETQYF	TGTGCCAGCAGCTCCAGGACTAGCGCTCAAGAGACCCAGTACTTC
TRBV29-1	-	-	TRBJ2-2	CSVPGDTGELFF	TGCAGCGTTCCAGGGGACACCGGGGAGCTGTTTTTT
TRBV4-3	-	TRBD1	TRBJ2-1	CASSQASGTGYNEQFF	TGCGCCAGCAGCCAAGCCTCCGGGACAGGGTACAATGAGCAGTTCTTC
TRBV29-1	-	TRBD2	TRBJ2-3	CSTISGPSTDTQYF	TGCAGCACCATTAGCGGGCCGAGCACAGATACGCAGTATTTT
TRBV7-6	-	-	TRBJ2-7	CASSQGPQTYEQYF	TGTGCCAGCAGCCAAGGACCTCAAACCTACGAGCAGTACTTC
TRBV29-1	-	-	TRBJ1-5	CSPLGNQPQHF	TGCAGCCCTCTAGGCAATCAGCCCCAGCATTTT
TRBV5-6	-	-	TRBJ1-6	CASSLVGTWTRGSPLHF	TGTGCCAGCAGCTTGGTCGGGACATGGACTAGGGGTTCACCCCTCCACTTT
TRBV29-1	-	TRBD2	TRBJ2-3	CSVDAAQGQMGGERDTQYF	TGCAGCGTTGATGCGGCTCAGGGCCAAATGGGGGGGGAACGAGATACGCAGTATTTT
TRBV6-1	-	TRBD2	TRBJ2-3	CASSKVAGGLSTDTQYF	TGTGCCAGCAGTAAAGTAGCGGGAGGCCTGAGCACAGATACGCAGTATTTT